This TCR beta chain was profiled in a study of T cell responses to AZD1222 COVID-19 vaccine. V dropped 0 bases and J dropped 8 bases, with 13 bases sitting between them. Germline V gives CDR1 ENHRY, CDR2 SYGVKD. This CDR3 comprises 15 residues. Points from the study as a whole: There were mostly white British donors and more females than males, and clonal diversity was possibly underestimated.

Data came from immunoSEQ multiplex PCR; TCRdb stores just in-frame clones and leaves some out. Of 90,000 to 100,000 clones listed, roughly 90% are singletons. About this clone itself: Antigen: not known.

The starting material was peripheral blood, obtained on day 0 of AZD1222 vaccination. The J gene is TRBJ1-4, the V gene TRBV10-3; D gene uncertain. The TCR was taken from an adult in good health. CDR3 residues: CAISESGRQSEKLFF. The CDR3 DNA follows: TGTGCCATCAGTGAGTCCGGCAGGCAGTCCGAAAAACTGTTTTTT.